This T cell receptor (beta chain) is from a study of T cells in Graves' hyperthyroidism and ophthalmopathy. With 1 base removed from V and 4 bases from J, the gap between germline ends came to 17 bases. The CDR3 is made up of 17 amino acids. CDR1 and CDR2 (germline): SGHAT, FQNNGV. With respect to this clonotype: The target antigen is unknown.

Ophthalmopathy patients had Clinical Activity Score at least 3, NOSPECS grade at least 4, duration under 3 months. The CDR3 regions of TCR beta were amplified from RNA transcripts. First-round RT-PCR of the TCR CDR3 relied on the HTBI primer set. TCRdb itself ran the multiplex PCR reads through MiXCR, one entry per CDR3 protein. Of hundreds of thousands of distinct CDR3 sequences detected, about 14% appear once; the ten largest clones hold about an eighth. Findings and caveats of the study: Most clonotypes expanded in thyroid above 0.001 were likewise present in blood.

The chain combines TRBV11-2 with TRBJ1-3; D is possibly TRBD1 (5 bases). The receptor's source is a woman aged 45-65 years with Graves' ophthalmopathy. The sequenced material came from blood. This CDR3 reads CASSLVIQADSGNTIYF. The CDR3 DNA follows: TGTGCCAGCAGCTTAGTTATACAGGCGGATTCCGGAAACACCATATATTTT.